This TCR beta chain appears in the sequencing data of a study of cytomegalovirus exposure and HLA in healthy donors. The germline gives CDR1 MNHNS, CDR2 SASEGT. V was shortened by 3 bases and J by 10 bases, with 22 bases between the two germline ends. This CDR3 is 17 amino acids long. Points on this clone: What it binds is unknown.

The PCR had 60 Vbeta and 13 Jbeta primers. Repertoires were generated with immunoSEQ multiplex PCR, while TCRdb's copy carries only in-frame clones and drops some. Of 110,000 or so clones listed, about 77% were seen once; the top ten hold 5.4%. Study-level findings and limits: Three of the chains that were CMV-associated were confirmed in vitro to be specific for CMV antigens. Most TCRs appeared rarely, but some public TCRs recurred in many donors.

The rearrangement links TRBV6-1 to TRBJ1-6; D call uncertain. The source is a young woman in good health and CMV-seropositive. Sequencing was performed on PBMCs. CDR3: CASSDPSRARGRSPLHF. CDR3 nucleotides: TGTGCCAGCAGTGACCCTAGTCGGGCCAGAGGGAGGTCACCCCTCCACTTT.